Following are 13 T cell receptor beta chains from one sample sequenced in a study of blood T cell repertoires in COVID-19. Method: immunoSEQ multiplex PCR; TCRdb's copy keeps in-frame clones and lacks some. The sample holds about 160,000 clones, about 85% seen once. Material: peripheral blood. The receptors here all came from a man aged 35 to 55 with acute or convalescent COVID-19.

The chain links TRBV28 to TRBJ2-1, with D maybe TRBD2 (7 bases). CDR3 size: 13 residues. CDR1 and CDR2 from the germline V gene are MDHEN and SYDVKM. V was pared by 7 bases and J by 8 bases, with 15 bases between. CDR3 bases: TGTGCCAGCACCCTGGGGGGGCGGGATGAGCAGTTCTTC. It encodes CASTLGGRDEQFF.

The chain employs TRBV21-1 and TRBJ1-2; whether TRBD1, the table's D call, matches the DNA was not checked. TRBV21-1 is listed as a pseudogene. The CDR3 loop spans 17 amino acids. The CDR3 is CASSKAQTGVLGYGYTF. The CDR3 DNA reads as TGTGCCAGCAGCAAAGCGCAGACAGGGGTTTTGGGGTATGGCTACACCTTC.

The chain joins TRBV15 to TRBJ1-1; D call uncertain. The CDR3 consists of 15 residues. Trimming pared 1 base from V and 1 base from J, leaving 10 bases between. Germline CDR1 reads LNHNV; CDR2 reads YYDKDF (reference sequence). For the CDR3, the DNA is TGTGCCACCAGCAGAGCTCGATTCAGGAACACTGAAGCTTTCTTT. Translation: CATSRARFRNTEAFF.

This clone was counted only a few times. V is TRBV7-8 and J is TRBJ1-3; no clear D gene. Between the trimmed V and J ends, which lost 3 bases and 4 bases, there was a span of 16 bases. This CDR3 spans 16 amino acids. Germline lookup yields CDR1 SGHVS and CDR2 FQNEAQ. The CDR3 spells CASSFFPSGNGNTIYF. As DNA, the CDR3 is TGTGCCAGCAGCTTTTTCCCGTCGGGTAACGGAAACACCATATATTTT.

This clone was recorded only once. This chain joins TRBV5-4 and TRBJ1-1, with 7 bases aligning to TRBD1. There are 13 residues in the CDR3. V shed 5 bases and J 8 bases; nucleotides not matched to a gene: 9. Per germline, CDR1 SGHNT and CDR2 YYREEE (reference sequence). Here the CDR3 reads CASSLGTAREAFF. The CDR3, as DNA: TGTGCCAGCAGTCTCGGGACAGCCAGAGAAGCTTTCTTT. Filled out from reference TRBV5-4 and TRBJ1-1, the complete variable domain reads ETGVTQSPTHLIKTRGQQVTLRCSSQSGHNTVSWYQQALGQGPQFIFQYYREEENGRGNFPPRFSGLQFPNYSSELNVNALELDDSALYLCASSLGTAREAFFGQGTRLTVV.

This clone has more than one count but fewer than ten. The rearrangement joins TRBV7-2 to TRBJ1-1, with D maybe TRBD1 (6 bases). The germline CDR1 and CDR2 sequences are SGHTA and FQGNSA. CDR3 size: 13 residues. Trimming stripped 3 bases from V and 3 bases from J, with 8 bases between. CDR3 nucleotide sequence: TGTGCCAGCAGCTTCTACAGGGACACTGAAGCTTTCTTT. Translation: CASSFYRDTEAFF.

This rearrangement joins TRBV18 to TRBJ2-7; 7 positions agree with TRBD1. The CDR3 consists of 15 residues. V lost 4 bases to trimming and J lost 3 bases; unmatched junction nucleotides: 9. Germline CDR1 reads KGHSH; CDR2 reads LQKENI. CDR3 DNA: TGTGCCAGCTCACGCGACAGGGTGGGAAACTACGAGCAGTACTTC. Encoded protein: CASSRDRVGNYEQYF.

This chain's CDR3 is CASRADRGRINEQFF. The CDR3 bases are TGCGCCAGCAGGGCGGACAGGGGGCGGATAAATGAGCAGTTCTTC. The J gene is TRBJ2-1, the V gene TRBV23-1, with 11 nucleotides matching TRBD1. TRBV23-1 is classed as an ORF, of uncertain function. The V gene end was trimmed by 6 bases and the J gene end by 7 bases; junction bases not matched to a gene: 8. The CDR3 has 15 amino acids.

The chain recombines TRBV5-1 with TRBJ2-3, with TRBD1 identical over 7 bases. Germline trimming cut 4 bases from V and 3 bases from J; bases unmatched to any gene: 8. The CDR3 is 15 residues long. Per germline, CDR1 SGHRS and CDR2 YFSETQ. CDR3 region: CASSRQTGLTDTQYF. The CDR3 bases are TGCGCCAGCAGCCGCCAGACAGGGTTGACAGATACGCAGTATTTT. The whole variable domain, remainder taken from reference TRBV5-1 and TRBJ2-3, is KAGVTQTPRYLIKTRGQQVTLSCSPISGHRSVSWYQQTPGQGLQFLFEYFSETQRNKGNFPGRFSGRQFSNSRSEMNVSTLELGDSALYLCASSRQTGLTDTQYFGPGTRLTVL.

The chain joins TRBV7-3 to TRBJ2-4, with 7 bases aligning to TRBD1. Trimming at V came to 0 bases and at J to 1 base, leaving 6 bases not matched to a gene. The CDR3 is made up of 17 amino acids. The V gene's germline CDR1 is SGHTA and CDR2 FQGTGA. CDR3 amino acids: CASSLTANRGAKNIQYF. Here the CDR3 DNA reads TGTGCCAGCAGCTTAACGGCGAACAGGGGCGCCAAAAACATTCAGTACTTC.

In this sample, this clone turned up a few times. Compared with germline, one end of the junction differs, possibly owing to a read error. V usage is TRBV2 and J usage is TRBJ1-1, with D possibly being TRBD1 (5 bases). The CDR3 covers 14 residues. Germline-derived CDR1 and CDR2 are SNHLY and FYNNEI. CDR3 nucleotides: TGTGCCAGCAAGATTAAGGGGATGTACACAGAAGCTTTCTTT. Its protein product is CASKIKGMYTEAFF.

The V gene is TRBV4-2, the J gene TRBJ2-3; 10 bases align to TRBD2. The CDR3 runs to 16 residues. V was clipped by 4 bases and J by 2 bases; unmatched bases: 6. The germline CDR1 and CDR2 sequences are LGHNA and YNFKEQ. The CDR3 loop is CASSLGLAGVTDTQYF. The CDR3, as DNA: TGTGCCAGCAGCCTTGGGCTAGCGGGGGTCACAGATACGCAGTATTTT.

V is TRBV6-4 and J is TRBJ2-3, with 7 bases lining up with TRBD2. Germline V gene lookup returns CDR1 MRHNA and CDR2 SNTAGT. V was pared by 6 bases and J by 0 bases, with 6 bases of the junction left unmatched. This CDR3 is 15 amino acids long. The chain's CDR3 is CASSRAGSSTDTQYF. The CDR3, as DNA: TGTGCCAGCAGCCGAGCGGGGTCTAGCACAGATACGCAGTATTTT.